These 5 T cell receptor beta chains were sequenced from one sample in a study of T-cell memory formation after mild COVID-19. From the 5' RACE reads, TCRdb called clonotypes with MiXCR, one entry per CDR3 protein. Among 430,000 or so distinct CDR3 sequences listed, around 27% were seen once. Sequenced sample: PBMCs or a T cell subset sorted from them (not recorded which). The receptors shown here come from an adult woman who had mild COVID-19 (a few samples of this study predate the infection). Cell type and time point are not known.

Regarding this clonotype: Given a much more abundant clone one base away, this may be a read error. The chain links TRBV5-1 to TRBJ1-1, with 7 nucleotides matching TRBD1. From germline, CDR1 is SGHRS and CDR2 YFSETQ. The CDR3 covers 14 residues. In DNA, the CDR3 is TGCGCCAGCAGCCCCAGGACAGGCGGGGGTGAAGCTTACTTT. Protein: CASSPRTGGGEAYF.

The chain uses TRBV7-6 and TRBJ2-5; 9 nucleotides match TRBD2. The CDR3 length is 15 residues. Germline lookup yields CDR1 SGHVS and CDR2 FNYEAQ. Trimming cost V 0 bases and J 5 bases; bases outside gene matches: 4. The CDR3 DNA reads TGTGCCAGCAGCTTAGCGCTGAGCGGGGGGGAGACCCAGTACTTC. This gives the protein CASSLALSGGETQYF.

The chain carries TRBV5-1 and TRBJ2-2; D not certain. CDR3 length: 15 residues. The V gene lost 4 bases and the J gene lost 2 bases, with 12 bases spanning the gap. Germline CDR1 and CDR2: SGHRS and YFSETQ. The CDR3 reads CASSPGIGNTGELFF. The DNA of the CDR3 is TGCGCCAGCAGCCCCGGTATAGGCAACACCGGGGAGCTGTTTTTT.

This clonotype was seen a few times. The V gene is TRBV15, the J gene TRBJ2-3; D unclear. The V and J ends lost 3 bases and 6 bases respectively, with 16 bases between them. The CDR3 is 15 amino acids. Germline V gene lookup returns CDR1 LNHNV and CDR2 YYDKDF (reference sequence). The CDR3 protein is CATSRQGLLLDTQYF. The CDR3 region has the DNA TGTGCCACCAGCAGGCAAGGCCTATTACTGGATACGCAGTATTTT.

This clonotype was seen a handful of times. The chain's CDR3 is CASSLRDRGSSTDTQYF. CDR3 nucleotides: TGTGCCAGCAGCTTACGGGACAGGGGATCTAGCACAGATACGCAGTATTTT. The chain employs TRBV7-6 and TRBJ2-3; 10 nucleotides match TRBD1. Trimming cost V 2 bases and J 0 bases; bases outside gene matches: 5. Germline assignment: CDR1 SGHVS and CDR2 FNYEAQ. The CDR3 totals 17 residues.